This TCR beta chain was recorded in a study of PD-L1 blockade in urothelial cancer. About the study: The study started patients on atezolizumab around 2014, giving 1,200 mg intravenously every 3 weeks.

Time point given: pretreatment peripheral blood. Sequencing was performed with immunoSEQ multiplex PCR; in TCRdb, only in-frame clones are kept and a portion is missing. Of about 49,000 clones detected, around 74% appear once; the ten largest clones hold 8.5% to 12%. V lost 3 bases and J 5 bases, leaving 14 bases between the germline ends. Germline values: CDR1 SGHRS, CDR2 YFSETQ. The CDR3 has 14 amino acids. This clonotype originated in a man aged 65-85 years with urothelial cancer. The chain is built from TRBV5-1 and TRBJ1-2, with D maybe TRBD1 (6 bases). Sequenced material: PBMCs, taken around atezolizumab (anti-PD-L1) treatment. DNA for the CDR3: TGCGCCAGCAGCTCAGAGACAGGATCTTATGGCTACACCTTC. Its protein is CASSSETGSYGYTF.